The entry below describes one T cell receptor beta chain. The antigen it binds to is not known. Base qualities are missing; no much larger clone stands one base away. TCRbeta CDR3 regions were amplified from genomic DNA using the immunoSEQ Assay, a bias-controlled multiplex PCR. The authors processed their data as follows. Nucleated cell counts per sample were estimated from amplification of reference gene primers within the assay. To quantify the absolute abundance of each unique TCRbeta CDR3 rearrangement, sequence reads were collapsed and filtered. Productive Simpson clonality was computed per sample as the square root of Simpson's diversity index over productive rearrangements. This is the immuneACCESS table as TCRdb keeps it, with only in-frame sequences that have V and J called. A part of the clones is gone; compared with another copy, unresolved V genes explain less than half, and the rest is unexplained. That table is the source of V, J and clone size, and D and trimming were worked out from the DNA. The sample table contains under 300,000 clones; only one count was recorded for just over 85% of them. The ten biggest clones cover around a sixth of the sample.

The CDR3 holds 12 amino acids from the cysteine to the phenylalanine. The entry retains the CDR3 DNA only, 36 bases that are in frame from base 1. Enrolling through a virtual design, the prospective study's participants ranged in age from about 18 to 100 years and lived across about two dozen United States geographic areas. To assign participants to cohorts, the prospective study relied on clinical history that participants themselves reported in a screening survey and a study questionnaire. Recovered participants in ImmuneRACE Cohort 3 were defined by two consecutive negative NP/OP PCR tests, clearance by a healthcare professional, or resolution of symptoms. Each participant in the prospective study had whole blood, serum and a nasopharyngeal or oropharyngeal swab collected by mobile phlebotomists. Over a roughly 2-month period, participants in the prospective study had the option of providing additional blood draws and questionnaires. Prospective study blood samples were shipped either frozen or at room temperature before DNA extraction.

This sample is drawn from a study of blood T cell repertoires in COVID-19 (dated by TCRdb to the early 2020s). About the investigation overall: Samples from collaborators originated in the United States, Italy and Spain and spanned both the acute and convalescent phases of COVID-19. Subjects who had been exposed to COVID-19, were actively infected with it, or had recovered from it provided the deeply sampled blood TCRbeta repertoires that made up the dataset. A de-identified subject ID, COVID-19 status, age in years and sex were almost always included in the sample metadata. The repertoires were released in a freely available public database intended as a resource for research on the immune response to SARS-CoV-2. The prospective study material was composed of cDNA or gDNA derived from T cells, B-cell-depleted T cells, or PBMCs. The samples were drawn from two sources: the first 160 participants of the ongoing ImmuneRACE study, and over 950 subjects contributed by 6 global collaborators. Where available, HLA class I and class II types were taken from metadata supplied by the sample provider and were not determined by assay-based typing.

General findings and caveats noted by the study authors: The amount of clinical and demographic metadata varied by source and participant and was provided uncurated.

Here the chain combines TRBV12-3 or TRBV12-4 and TRBJ2-2; the junction holds 9 bases that match TRBD2. The sample comprised PBMCs or T cells enriched from blood (not recorded which). The receptor comes from a man younger than 30 who had recovered from COVID-19. The sequenced DNA: TGTGCGACTAGCGGATCTGTCGGGGAGCTGTTTTTT. It codes for CATSGSVGELFF.